This T cell receptor beta chain was observed in a study of CD8 T cells in ankylosing spondylitis. MiXCR was run by TCRdb on the 5' RACE reads, yielding one entry per CDR3 protein. The sample shows around 94,000 distinct CDR3 sequences, roughly 9% of them seen only once. This clonotype was recorded at least ten times. Its antigen is as yet unknown. Trimming left V 6 bases short and J 6 bases short, with 15 bases between. This CDR3 is built from 14 residues. The germline CDR1 and CDR2 sequences are PRHDT and FYEKMQ (reference sequence). Study conclusions and caveats: Matched synovial fluid from ankylosing spondylitis patients was reported to be enriched for disease-linked clones. A TCR beta motif made of roughly eight highly homologous variants seemed typical of ankylosing spondylitis blood. Within peripheral blood, clones linked to disease were CD8+ and relatively rare.

The chain uses TRBV13 and TRBJ2-1; D remains unclear. Sequenced material: blood, either unsorted or a sorted T cell fraction (not recorded which). The receptor was isolated from a male donor with ankylosing spondylitis. For the CDR3, the DNA is TGTGCCAGCAGACAAATCCGTCACCTCAATGAGCAGTTCTTC. Protein product: CASRQIRHLNEQFF.